The rows below give T cell receptor beta chains drawn from one sample of a study of T cells in Graves' hyperthyroidism and ophthalmopathy. TCRdb analysed the multiplex PCR reads with MiXCR anew, one entry per CDR3 protein. The sample has under 800,000 distinct CDR3 sequences; roughly 15% are singletons. What was sequenced was blood. These receptors were obtained from a woman in her late teens or twenties with Graves' hyperthyroidism. Each CDR3 is given with its conserved first and last residue. A D gene is named only where the DNA matches it firmly. Size is stated for part of the rows, as once, few or many counts, or as a class when the clone is expanded.

>TRBJ1-4|NA|14|few|TRBV11-2
TGTGCCAGCAGCTTAGGACCATCTAATGAAAAACTGTTTTTT
CASSLGPSNEKLFF
>TRBJ2-5|TRBD1|17|once|TRBV24-1
TGTGCCACCAGTGATTCTCTTGGTACAGGGGCTTGGGAGACCCAGTACTTC
CATSDSLGTGAWETQYF
>TRBJ2-2|TRBD2|17|many|TRBV11-2
TGTGCCAGCAGCCAAGGACTAGCGGGAGGGCCCACCGGGGAGCTGTTTTTT
CASSQGLAGGPTGELFF
>TRBJ2-1|TRBD2|14|many|TRBV11-2
TGTGCCAGCAGTTACCTAGCGGGAAGGAATGAGCAGTTCTTC
CASSYLAGRNEQFF
>TRBJ2-3|NA|8|few|TRBV20-1
TGCAGGTGGGGTACGCAGTATTTT
CRWGTQYF
>TRBJ2-5|TRBD1|14|once|TRBV7-9
TGTGCCAGCAGCTTAGAGGACAGGGAAGAGACCCAGTACTTC
CASSLEDREETQYF
>TRBJ2-6|NA|17|few|TRBV19
TGTGCCAGTAGTCAGACAGGGACTCTCTCGGGGGCCAACGTCCTGACTTTC
CASSQTGTLSGANVLTF
>TRBJ2-1|TRBD2|16|many|TRBV27
TGTGCCAGCAGTGCATCCTTGGGCGGGAGGGCAGATGAGCAGTTCTTC
CASSASLGGRADEQFF
>TRBJ2-2|NA|13|NA|TRBV15
TGTGCCACCAGCCAGCGGGTCACCGGGGAGCTGTTTTTT
CATSQRVTGELFF
>TRBJ2-1|TRBD1|16|many|TRBV20-1
TGCAGTGCTAGAGGGAACCGGGACAGGGCCTACAATGAGCAGTTCTTC
CSARGNRDRAYNEQFF
>TRBJ1-1|TRBD1|16|few|TRBV5-1
TGCGCCAGCAGCCCGACCCGGACAGGTTTCGGCACTGAAGCTTTCTTT
CASSPTRTGFGTEAFF
>TRBJ2-2|TRBD2|18|many|TRBV7-2
TGTGCCAGCAGCTTAGAGGGACTAGCGGGGGGTAGCACCGGGGAGCTGTTTTTT
CASSLEGLAGGSTGELFF
>TRBJ2-5|NA|17|many|TRBV11-2
TGTGCCAGCAGCTTAGGGGGGCTAGCCTCGTTTCAAGAGACCCAGTACTTC
CASSLGGLASFQETQYF
>TRBJ2-1|TRBD2|18|NA|TRBV4-1
TGCGCCAGCAGCCAAGGGAAGGTTCGGGGGAGGGCCTACAATGAGCAGTTCTTC
CASSQGKVRGRAYNEQFF
>TRBJ2-1|NA|16|NA|TRBV27
TGTGCCAGCAGTCAGGACGGTGGGCACCGGGGAGGTGAGCAGTTCTTC
CASSQDGGHRGGEQFF
>TRBJ2-1|NA|13|few|TRBV30
TGTGCCTGGAGTGACGGACCGTACAATGAGCAGTTCTTC
CAWSDGPYNEQFF
>TRBJ2-3|TRBD2|17|many|TRBV7-9
TGTGCCAGCAGCCCAGGGACTAGCGGACTAAGCACAGATACGCAGTATTTT
CASSPGTSGLSTDTQYF
>TRBJ2-2|TRBD1|16|NA|TRBV11-3
TGTGCCAGCAGCTTAGGGGGACAGGGTGTCCCCGGGGAGCTGTTTTTT
CASSLGGQGVPGELFF
>TRBJ2-5|NA|14|many|TRBV18
TGTGCCAGCTCACCACCGTCTCTACAAGAGACCCAGTACTTC
CASSPPSLQETQYF
>TRBJ2-7|TRBD2|13|many|TRBV28
TGTGCCAGCAGTTTGGGACTAGTTTTCGAGCAGTACTTC
CASSLGLVFEQYF
>TRBJ2-1|NA|13|many|TRBV6-1
TGTGCCAGCAACATCGGAGCCTACAATGAGCAGTTCTTC
CASNIGAYNEQFF
>TRBJ2-7|NA|16|many|TRBV6-2/TRBV6-3
TGTGCCAGCAGTTATTCGACAGCAAGGCCCTCCTACGAGCAGTACTTC
CASSYSTARPSYEQYF
>TRBJ2-5|TRBD2|15|many|TRBV20-1
TGCAGTGCTGGAGGGACTAGCGGGAGGGGGGAGACCCAGTACTTC
CSAGGTSGRGETQYF
>TRBJ1-6|NA|16|NA|TRBV7-2
TGTGCCAGCAGCTTAGTAGGGAGCTCCTATAATTCACCCCTCCACTTT
CASSLVGSSYNSPLHF
>TRBJ1-1|NA|13|many|TRBV30
TGTGCCTGGAGTGTACGTCACGAAGGTGAAGCTTTCTTT
CAWSVRHEGEAFF
>TRBJ2-2|NA|16|many|TRBV18
TGTGCCAGCTCACCGAGGAGACAGGATAACACCGGGGAGCTGTTTTTT
CASSPRRQDNTGELFF
>TRBJ1-5|TRBD1|15|many|TRBV10-2
TGTGCCAGCAGCCCAGGGACAGCTAGCAATCAGCCCCAGCATTTT
CASSPGTASNQPQHF
>TRBJ2-7|TRBD2|15|NA|TRBV30
TGTGCCTGGAGTGGGGTTAGCGGGAGTTCCTACGAGCAGTACTTC
CAWSGVSGSSYEQYF
>TRBJ2-3|NA|19|many|TRBV12-3/TRBV12-4
TGTGCCAGCAGTTCCCGTTCTGAGCCCACGGTTGATCTTACAGATACGCAGTATTTT
CASSSRSEPTVDLTDTQYF
>TRBJ1-5|NA|13|NA|TRBV29-1
TGCAGCGTCGCGCGGGGGGACAATCAGCCCCAGCATTTT
CSVARGDNQPQHF
>TRBJ2-3|NA|16|NA|TRBV5-6
TGTGCCAGCAGCTCACTGGGACTGTTAGAACCAGATACGCAGTATTTT
CASSSLGLLEPDTQYF
>TRBJ2-1|NA|14|NA|TRBV19
TGTGCCATAGGAGGGAGGGGGCTAGGCGATGAGCAGTTCTTC
CAIGGRGLGDEQFF
>TRBJ2-7|TRBD1|15|few|TRBV7-8
TGTGCCAGCAGCTCCCAAACAGGGGGTATCAACGAGCAGTACTTC
CASSSQTGGINEQYF
>TRBJ2-4|TRBD2|22|many|TRBV12-3/TRBV12-4
TGTGCCAGCATCCATGGGCTACTTAGCGGGAGACCGACTCGACTAGCCAAAAACATTCAGTACTTC
CASIHGLLSGRPTRLAKNIQYF
>TRBJ2-7|TRBD2|14|many|TRBV6-1
TGTGCCAGCAAGGTCACGGGGGGTTTCTACGAGCAGTACTTC
CASKVTGGFYEQYF
>TRBJ1-2|NA|15|few|TRBV14
TGTGCCAGCAGCCAGGACAGATCCCATAACTATGGCTACACCTTC
CASSQDRSHNYGYTF
>TRBJ2-7|NA|14|many|TRBV3-1
TGTGCCAGCAGTCATTCACGGATCAATGAGGAGCAGTACTTC
CASSHSRINEEQYF
>TRBJ2-5|TRBD1|13|few|TRBV6-1
TGTGCCGTCCGGGACAGGGGTCGAGAGACCCAGTACTTC
CAVRDRGRETQYF
>TRBJ1-5|NA|16|many|TRBV4-1
TGCGCCAGCAGCCAAGATCCGACATTTCATGAACAGCCCCAGCATTTT
CASSQDPTFHEQPQHF